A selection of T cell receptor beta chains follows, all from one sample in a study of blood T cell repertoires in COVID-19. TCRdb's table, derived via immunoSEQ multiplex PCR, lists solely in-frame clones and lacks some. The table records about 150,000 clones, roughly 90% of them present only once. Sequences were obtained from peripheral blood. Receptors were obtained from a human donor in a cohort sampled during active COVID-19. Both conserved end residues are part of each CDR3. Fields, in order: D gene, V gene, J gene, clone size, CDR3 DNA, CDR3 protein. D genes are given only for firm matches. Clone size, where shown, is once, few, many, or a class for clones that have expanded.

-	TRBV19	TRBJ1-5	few	TGTGCCAGTACGAGTCAGCCCCAGCATTTT	CASTSQPQHF
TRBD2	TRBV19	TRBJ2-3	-	TGTGCCAGTAGTCCCGGGGGGACGGGGGGGCAAGATACGCAGTATTTT	CASSPGGTGGQDTQYF
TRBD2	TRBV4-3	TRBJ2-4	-	TGCGCCAGCAGCCCCTATCCGGGACGGCGGGGGAACATTCAGTACTTC	CASSPYPGRRGNIQYF
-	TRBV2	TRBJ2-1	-	TGTGCCAGCAGTGAAACACGGGGGGCATACAATGAGCAGTTCTTC	CASSETRGAYNEQFF
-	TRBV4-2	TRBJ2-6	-	TGTGCCAGCAGCCAATCAGGTACCGGGGCCAACGTCCTGACTTTC	CASSQSGTGANVLTF
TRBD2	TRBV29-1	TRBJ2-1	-	TGCAGCGTGGAGGGACTAGCGGGTTACAATGAGCAGTTCTTC	CSVEGLAGYNEQFF
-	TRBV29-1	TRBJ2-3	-	TGCAGCGTTGAAGATCAACTAGGCACAGATACGCAGTATTTT	CSVEDQLGTDTQYF
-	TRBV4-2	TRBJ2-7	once	TGTGCCAGCAGCCAAGGCTTGGAGGGCTCCTACGAGCAGTACTTC	CASSQGLEGSYEQYF
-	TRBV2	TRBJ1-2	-	TGTGCCAGCAGTGAAATTCGTGTCGTTTTATATGGCTACACCTTC	CASSEIRVVLYGYTF
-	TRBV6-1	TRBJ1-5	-	TGTGCCAGCAGTGACAGGGGAGGGGGCAATCAGCCCCAGCATTTT	CASSDRGGGNQPQHF
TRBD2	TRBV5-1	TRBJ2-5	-	TGCGCCAGCAGCTTGAATACAGCGGGGGGGTCGCGAGAGACCCAGTACTTC	CASSLNTAGGSRETQYF
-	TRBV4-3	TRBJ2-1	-	TGCGCCAGCAGCCAAGCCGAGGGTTGGGATGAGCAGTTCTTC	CASSQAEGWDEQFF
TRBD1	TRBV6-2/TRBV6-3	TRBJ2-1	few	TGTGCCAGCAGTTACTCCGACAGGGGGGGCCCCAATGAGCAGTTCTTC	CASSYSDRGGPNEQFF
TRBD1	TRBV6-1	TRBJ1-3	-	TGTGCCAGCAGTGAGGCCCCCGGACAGGGGGGAAACACCATATATTTT	CASSEAPGQGGNTIYF
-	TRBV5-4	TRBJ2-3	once	TGTGCCAGCACTGCGGGGTTCGGCACAGATACGCAGTATTTT	CASTAGFGTDTQYF
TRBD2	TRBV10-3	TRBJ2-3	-	TGTGCCATCAGTGAGACGGGTAGCGGGGGGTCCACAGATACGCAGTATTTT	CAISETGSGGSTDTQYF
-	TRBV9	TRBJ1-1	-	TGTGCCAGCAGCGTAGACGGGGGGCGGACTGAAGCTTTCTTT	CASSVDGGRTEAFF
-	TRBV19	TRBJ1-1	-	TGTGCCAGTAGGATAACTCTACAGGGTCGGGGCACTGAAGCTTTCTTT	CASRITLQGRGTEAFF
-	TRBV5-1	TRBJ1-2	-	TGCGCCAGCTCAAGCGGCGGGCTCCTACGGTATGGCTACACCTTC	CASSSGGLLRYGYTF
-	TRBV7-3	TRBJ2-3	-	TGTGCCAGCAGCGTTACTCGTATGGATACGCAGTATTTT	CASSVTRMDTQYF
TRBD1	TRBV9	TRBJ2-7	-	TGTGCCAGCAGCCCCGGACAGGGGGCTTCCTACGAGCAGTACTTC	CASSPGQGASYEQYF
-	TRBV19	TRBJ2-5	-	TGTGCCAGTAATAATTTCGACCAAGAGACCCAGTACTTC	CASNNFDQETQYF
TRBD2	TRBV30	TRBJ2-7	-	TGTGCCTGGAGGGCTAGCGGGGCCACCTACGAGCAGTACTTC	CAWRASGATYEQYF
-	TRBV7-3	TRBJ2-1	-	TGTGCCAGCAGCTTAACAGCGGCTAGCGCCTACAATGAGCAGTTCTTC	CASSLTAASAYNEQFF
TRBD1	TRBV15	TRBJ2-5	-	TGTGCCACCAGCTTGAACAGGGGGATGGAGACCCAGTACTTC	CATSLNRGMETQYF
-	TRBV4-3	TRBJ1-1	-	TGCGCCAGCAGCCAAGAGGAGGGAAACACTGAAGCTTTCTTT	CASSQEEGNTEAFF
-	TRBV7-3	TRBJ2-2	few	TGTGCCAGCAGCTTCACTGTTTCGAACACCGGGGAGCTGTTTTTT	CASSFTVSNTGELFF
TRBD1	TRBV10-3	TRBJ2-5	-	TGTGCCATCAGCCCCCGACAGGGGGCGGAGACCCAGTACTTC	CAISPRQGAETQYF
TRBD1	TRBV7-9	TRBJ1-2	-	TGTGCCAGCAGCTTAAGACAGGGGGCGGACTATGGCTACACCTTC	CASSLRQGADYGYTF
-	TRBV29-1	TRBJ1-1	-	TGCAGCGGCGCAGGGGCAGCCACTGAAGCTTTCTTT	CSGAGAATEAFF
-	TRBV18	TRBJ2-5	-	TGTGCCAGCTCATTCGGGACTCAAGAGACCCAGTACTTC	CASSFGTQETQYF
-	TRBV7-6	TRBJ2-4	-	TGTGCCAGCAGCTTAGGCCCTTGGGCAGGGGTAGCCAAAAACATTCAGTACTTC	CASSLGPWAGVAKNIQYF
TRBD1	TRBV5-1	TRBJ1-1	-	TGCGCCAGCAGCCGGCAGGGGGTAAACACTGAAGCTTTCTTT	CASSRQGVNTEAFF
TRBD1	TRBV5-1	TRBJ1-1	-	TGCGCCAGCAGCTTGGTATGGGACAGTAGGACTGAAGCTTTCTTT	CASSLVWDSRTEAFF
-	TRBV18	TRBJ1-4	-	TGTGCCAGCTCACCAACAGCAACTAATGAAAAACTGTTTTTT	CASSPTATNEKLFF
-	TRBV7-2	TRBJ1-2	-	TGTGCCAGCAGCTTAGCGGTAGGGGCAGGGTCCTCAAACTATGGCTACACCTTC	CASSLAVGAGSSNYGYTF
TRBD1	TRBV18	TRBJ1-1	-	TGTGCCAGCTCACCGACAGGGGAGCCCATGAACACTGAAGCTTTCTTT	CASSPTGEPMNTEAFF
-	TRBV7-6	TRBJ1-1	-	TGTGCCAGCAGCTTGTGGGTGGGCAAGGACACTGAAGCTTTCTTT	CASSLWVGKDTEAFF
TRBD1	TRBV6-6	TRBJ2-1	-	TGTGCCAGCAGTGACAGGGGAGAAAATGAGCAGTTCTTC	CASSDRGENEQFF
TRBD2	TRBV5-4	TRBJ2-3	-	TGTGCCAGCAGCTTGGATAGCGGGGGCACAGATACGCAGTATTTT	CASSLDSGGTDTQYF
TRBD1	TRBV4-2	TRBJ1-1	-	TGTGCCAGCAGCCAGGTAACTACAGGGGGCGCGAAAAAACGAGCTTTCTTT	CASSQVTTGGAKKRAFF